The present entry profiles one T cell receptor (beta chain) with its context. The length of the CDR3 is 14 residues. Germline V gene lookup returns CDR1 SGHRS and CDR2 YFSETQ. The V and J ends lost 4 bases and 3 bases respectively, with 14 bases between them. The data originate from a study of cytomegalovirus exposure and HLA in healthy donors. The PCR made use of 60 Vbeta and 13 Jbeta primers. Produced via immunoSEQ multiplex PCR; TCRdb's table is partial and in-frame only. The sample has over 150,000 clones, 65% to 85% seen once. This sequence originates from a woman aged 30 to 39 in good health and CMV-seropositive. The chain uses TRBV5-1 and TRBJ2-7, with no clear D. The specimen was PBMCs. CDR3 amino acids: CASSLVPESYEQYF. CDR3 DNA sequence: TGCGCCAGCAGCCTAGTGCCGGAGAGCTACGAGCAGTACTTC.